There are many counts of the clone carrying this T cell receptor (beta chain). This specimen comes from a study of regulatory T cells in long-lasting Graves disease. As to time point: newly diagnosed GD, antithyroid drugs for less than 3 months. PBMC RNA was the source of the TCR library. Arm-PCR of CDR3 regions with iRepertoire HTBI primers generated TCR beta libraries. TCRdb reanalysed the multiplex PCR reads using MiXCR and keeps one entry per CDR3 protein. The sample has 390,000 or so distinct CDR3 sequences; about 11% are singletons. These data were likewise used in another study, on T cells in Graves' hyperthyroidism and ophthalmopathy.

The TCR was taken from a woman aged 18-29 years with Graves disease. The sequenced sample was peripheral blood mononuclear cells (PBMCs), obtained at new diagnosis, from a patient treated with antithyroid drugs.

CDR3 bases: TGCAGTGCTAGAGATCAGGGCAGGGCGATACCAGAAGCTTTCTTT. This sequence encodes CSARDQGRAIPEAFF. V gene TRBV20-1 combines with J gene TRBJ1-1; D perhaps matches TRBD1 (5 bases). With 0 bases removed from V and 8 bases from J, the gap between germline ends came to 19 bases. This CDR3 region has 15 residues. Germline loops: CDR1 DFQATT, CDR2 SNEGSKA (reference sequence).